The table lists the clone carrying this TCR beta chain with many counts. This record belongs to a study of T cells in Graves' hyperthyroidism and ophthalmopathy. TCR beta CDR3 regions were amplified from RNA transcripts. The HTBI primer set served for first-round RT-PCR of the TCR CDR3. A single record per CDR3 protein comes from TCRdb applying MiXCR to the multiplex PCR reads. The repertoire holds a few hundred thousand distinct CDR3 sequences, about a fifth seen once, with 3.7% in the top ten. The authors deemed Graves' hyperthyroidism stable absent ophthalmopathy progression within 18 months. This CDR3 comprises 16 residues. V was cut by 7 bases and J by 3 bases, with 22 bases left in between. Germline lookup yields CDR1 LNHNV and CDR2 YYDKDF (reference sequence).

The chain is built from TRBV15 and TRBJ2-7, with a weak D call TRBD2 (6 bases). The sequencing sample was made of blood. The TCR sequence derives from a young woman with Graves' hyperthyroidism. CDR3 in amino acids: CATTNLPGASNYEQYF. In DNA, the CDR3 is TGTGCCACCACCAACTTGCCGGGAGCGTCGAACTACGAGCAGTACTTC.